This T cell receptor (beta chain) stems from a study of CD8 T cells in Susac syndrome. Study details: Patients with Susac syndrome had blood drawn and were at that point therapy-naive, on corticosteroids, or on intravenous immunoglobulin alone. General observations from the study: The study identified around fifteen and five Susac-specific public clones in total CD8+ and CD8+ TEMRA repertoires.

The CDR3 runs to 14 residues. CDR1 is MNHEY, CDR2 SMNVEV, per germline (reference sequence). The V end was cut by 8 bases, the J end by 4 bases, with 16 bases between. An amount of RNA that ranged from roughly 0.5 to 1 ug was reverse transcribed with random hexamers. TCR beta CDR3 was amplified by immunoSEQ covering 54 Vbeta and 13 Jbeta. In TCRdb, the immunoSEQ multiplex PCR reads were re-called with MiXCR into one record per CDR3 protein. This table holds around 81,000 distinct CDR3 sequences, roughly 94% found once. On this clonotype: Its cognate antigen is unknown.

The genes are TRBV27 and TRBJ2-3; D perhaps matches TRBD1 (5 bases). The sequenced material came from CD8+ T cells from PBMCs. The clonotype comes from a human donor with Susac syndrome. The CDR3 DNA is TGTGCCAGCGCGACAGACCAGTTTCCAGATACGCAGTATTTT. Translation: CASATDQFPDTQYF.